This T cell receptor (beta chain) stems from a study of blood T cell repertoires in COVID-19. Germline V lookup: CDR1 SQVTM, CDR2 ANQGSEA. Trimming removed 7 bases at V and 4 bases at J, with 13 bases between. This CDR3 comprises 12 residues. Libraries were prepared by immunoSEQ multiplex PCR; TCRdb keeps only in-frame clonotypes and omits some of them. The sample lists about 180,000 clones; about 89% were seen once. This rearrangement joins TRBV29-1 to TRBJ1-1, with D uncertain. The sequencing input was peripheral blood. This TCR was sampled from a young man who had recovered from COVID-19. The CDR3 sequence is CSADPGGTEAFF. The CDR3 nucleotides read TGCAGCGCTGACCCGGGAGGCACTGAAGCTTTCTTT.